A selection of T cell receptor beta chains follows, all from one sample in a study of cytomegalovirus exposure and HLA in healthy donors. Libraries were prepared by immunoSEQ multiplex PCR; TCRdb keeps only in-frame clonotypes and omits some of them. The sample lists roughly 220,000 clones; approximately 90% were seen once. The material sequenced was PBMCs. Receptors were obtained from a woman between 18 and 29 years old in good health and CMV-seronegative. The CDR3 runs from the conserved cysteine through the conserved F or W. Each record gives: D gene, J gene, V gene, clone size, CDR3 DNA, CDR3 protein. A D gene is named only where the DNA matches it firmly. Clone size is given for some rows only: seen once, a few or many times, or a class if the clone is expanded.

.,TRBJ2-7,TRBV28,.,TGTGCCAGCAGTTTAGGGTCGGCGGGGGCGAATTCCTACGAGCAGTACTTC,CASSLGSAGANSYEQYF
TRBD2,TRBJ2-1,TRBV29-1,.,TGCAGCGTTGGGGGACTAGCGGTCTATGAGCAGTTCTTC,CSVGGLAVYEQFF
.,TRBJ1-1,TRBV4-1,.,TGCGCCAGCAGCCAGGGGATAGGGAGTTCTGAAGCTTTCTTT,CASSQGIGSSEAFF
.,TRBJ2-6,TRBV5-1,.,TGCGCCAGCAGCCCCCCCGTAGATCCTGGGGCCAACGTCCTGACTTTC,CASSPPVDPGANVLTF
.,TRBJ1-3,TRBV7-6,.,TGTGCCAGCAGGCCGTCCAGGGATCCAGGAAACACCATATATTTT,CASRPSRDPGNTIYF
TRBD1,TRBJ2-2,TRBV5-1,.,TGCGCCAGCAGCTTGCGTCCGGGACAGGTTAACACCGGGGAGCTGTTTTTT,CASSLRPGQVNTGELFF
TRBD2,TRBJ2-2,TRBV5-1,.,TGCGCCAGCAGCCCGCCGACTAGCGGGAGGACCGGGGAGCTGTTTTTT,CASSPPTSGRTGELFF
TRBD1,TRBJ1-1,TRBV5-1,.,TGCGCCAGCAGCTGCCTTCCGGGACAGGGACCCACTGAAGCTTTCTTT,CASSCLPGQGPTEAFF
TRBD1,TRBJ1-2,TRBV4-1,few,TGCGCCAGCAGCCAAGACCCAGGGGGCGCCGATGGCTACACCTTC,CASSQDPGGADGYTF
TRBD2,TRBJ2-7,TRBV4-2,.,TGTGCCAGCAGCCAAGAGGTCCAGCGGGAGTTCTACGAGCAGTACTTC,CASSQEVQREFYEQYF
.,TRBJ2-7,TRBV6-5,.,TGTGCCAGCAGTCCAGGCTACAGGGCTCCCTACGAGCAGTACTTC,CASSPGYRAPYEQYF
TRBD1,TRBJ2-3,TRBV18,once,TGTGCCAGCTCAAAGGGGACAGCTACAGATACGCAGTATTTT,CASSKGTATDTQYF
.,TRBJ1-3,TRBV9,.,TGTGCCAGCAGCGTGTTGGGGGCAGGAAACACCATATATTTT,CASSVLGAGNTIYF
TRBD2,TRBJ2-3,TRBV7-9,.,TGTGCCAGCATGCCGAGCGGGAGAGGTCCAGATACGCAGTATTTT,CASMPSGRGPDTQYF
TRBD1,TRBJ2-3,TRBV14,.,TGTGCCAGCAGCCTGGACAGGGCCACAGATACGCAGTATTTT,CASSLDRATDTQYF
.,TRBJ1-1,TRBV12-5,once,TGTGCTAGTGGTTCGACAGGTAGCACTGAAGCTTTCTTT,CASGSTGSTEAFF
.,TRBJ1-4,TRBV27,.,TGTGCCAGCAGTTTTAGCGGGTTTGAAAAACTGTTTTTT,CASSFSGFEKLFF
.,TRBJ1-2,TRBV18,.,TGTGCCAGCTCACCACTAGCCCAAGACTATGGCTACACCTTC,CASSPLAQDYGYTF
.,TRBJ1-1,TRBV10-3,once,TGTGCCATCAGAGGGGGGGAGGGCATGAACACTGAAGCTTTCTTT,CAIRGGEGMNTEAFF
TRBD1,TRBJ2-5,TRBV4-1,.,TGCGCCAGCAGCCAAGTTCCCGGTCTTGACAGGGGGATTGAGACCCAGTACTTC,CASSQVPGLDRGIETQYF
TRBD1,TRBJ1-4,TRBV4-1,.,TGCGCCAGCAGCCGAGGGAAGGGGGCGAATGGTGAAAAACTGTTTTTT,CASSRGKGANGEKLFF
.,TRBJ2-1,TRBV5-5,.,TGTGCCTCGGATTCCGGGACATGGCCGTTCTTC,CASDSGTWPFF
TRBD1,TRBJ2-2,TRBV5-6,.,TGTGCCAGCAGCCTACTGACAGGGGCGAACACCGGGGAGCTGTTTTTT,CASSLLTGANTGELFF
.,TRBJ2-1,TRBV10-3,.,TGTGCCATCAGGGCCCCACCCTACAATGAGCAGTTCTTC,CAIRAPPYNEQFF
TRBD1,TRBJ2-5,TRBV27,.,TGTGCCAGCACTACTATAGAACAGGGGGTGGAGACCCAGTACTTC,CASTTIEQGVETQYF
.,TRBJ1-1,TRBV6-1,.,TGTGCCACACACCCCCTGAACACTGAAGCTTTCTTT,CATHPLNTEAFF
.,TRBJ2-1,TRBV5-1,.,TGCGCCAGCACATCAAGCCCAGGGGTCGATGAGCAGTTCTTC,CASTSSPGVDEQFF
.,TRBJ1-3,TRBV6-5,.,TGTGCCAGCAGTTACTCTTCCGGCAGCGCTGGAAACACCATATATTTT,CASSYSSGSAGNTIYF
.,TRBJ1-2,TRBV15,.,TGTGCCACCAGCAGGAGGGAGGAGGGCTACACCTTC,CATSRREEGYTF
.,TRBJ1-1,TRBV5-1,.,TGCGCCAGCAGCTTAGATTGGGGAGGGAGTACTGAAGCTTTCTTT,CASSLDWGGSTEAFF
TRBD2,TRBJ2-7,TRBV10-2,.,TGCGCCAGCAGTCTGGGGGGACTACCCTACGAGCAGTACTTC,CASSLGGLPYEQYF
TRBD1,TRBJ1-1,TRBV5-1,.,TGCGCCAGCAGCTTGAACAGGGGGGAATGGTCTGAAGCTTTCTTT,CASSLNRGEWSEAFF
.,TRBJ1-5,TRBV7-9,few,TGTGCCAGCACCCAAGGGGGAGACCAGCCCCAGCATTTT,CASTQGGDQPQHF
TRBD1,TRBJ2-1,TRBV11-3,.,TGTGCCAGCAGCTCCAGGACAGGGACTAATGAGCAGTTCTTC,CASSSRTGTNEQFF
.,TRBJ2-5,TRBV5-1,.,TGCGCCAGCAGCTTAACGCGCGGGAAGACCCAGTACTTC,CASSLTRGKTQYF
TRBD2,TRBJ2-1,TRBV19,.,TGTGCCAGTACCCTTAGCGGGAGGTACAATGAGCAGTTCTTC,CASTLSGRYNEQFF
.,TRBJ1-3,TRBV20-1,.,TGCAGTGCTAGCTTTGGAAACACCATATATTTT,CSASFGNTIYF
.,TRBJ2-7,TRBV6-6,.,TGTGCCAGCAGTTACTGGGGAGGCGAGCAGTACTTC,CASSYWGGEQYF
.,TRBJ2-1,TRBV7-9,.,TGTGCCAGCAGCGTATCGGTTTCCATTCCTTACAATGAGCAGTTCTTC,CASSVSVSIPYNEQFF
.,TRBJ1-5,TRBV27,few,TGTGCCAGCAGTTCCACCACGCTCGGGGTGAGCCAGCCCCAGCATTTT,CASSSTTLGVSQPQHF
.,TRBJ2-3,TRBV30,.,TGTGCCTGGAGTGTACTGGCGGGGGCGGGAGATGGCACAGATACGCAGTATTTT,CAWSVLAGAGDGTDTQYF
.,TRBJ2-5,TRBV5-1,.,TGCGCCAGCAGCTTGAGCAGGGGACGAGAGACCCAGTACTTC,CASSLSRGRETQYF
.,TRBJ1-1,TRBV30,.,TGTGCCTGGAAGGCCGGGGGGTGGGGCAGTTTGGCTTTCTTT,CAWKAGGWGSLAFF
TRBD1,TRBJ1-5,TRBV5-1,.,TGCGCCAGCAGCTTGACAGGGGGTCAGCCCCAGCATTTT,CASSLTGGQPQHF
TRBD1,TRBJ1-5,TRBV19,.,TGTGCCAGTAGACAGACAGGGTTCGATCAGCCCCAGCATTTT,CASRQTGFDQPQHF
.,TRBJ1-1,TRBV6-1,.,TGTGCCAGCAGTGAAGCGGGCAGGCTCAACACTGAAGCTTTCTTT,CASSEAGRLNTEAFF
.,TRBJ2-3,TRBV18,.,TGTGCCAGCTCACCTAGGGACAAAAGCACAGATACGCAGTATTTT,CASSPRDKSTDTQYF
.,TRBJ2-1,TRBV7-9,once,TGTGCCAGCAGCTTAGGAGGCCTACAGGGCCAGCAGTTCTTC,CASSLGGLQGQQFF
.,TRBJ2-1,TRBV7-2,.,TGTGCCAGCAGCCAAGGACAGAACAATGAGCAGTTCTTC,CASSQGQNNEQFF
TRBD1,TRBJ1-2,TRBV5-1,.,TGCGCCAGCAGCCCGGCCGGGACAGGGGGCAGAGTCTACACCTTC,CASSPAGTGGRVYTF
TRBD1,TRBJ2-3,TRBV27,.,TGTGCCAGCAGTTTACTGGGACAGGGGGTCAAAGATACGCAGTATTTT,CASSLLGQGVKDTQYF
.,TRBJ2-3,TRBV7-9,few,TGTGCCAGCAGCGAGAGTACAGATACGCAGTATTTT,CASSESTDTQYF
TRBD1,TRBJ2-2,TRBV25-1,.,TGTGCCAGCAGTGAGCGACAGGGGGCGAACACCGGGGAGCTGTTTTTT,CASSERQGANTGELFF
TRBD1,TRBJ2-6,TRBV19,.,TGTGCCAGTAGGAGACAGGGGTCCGGGGCCAACGTCCTGACTTTC,CASRRQGSGANVLTF
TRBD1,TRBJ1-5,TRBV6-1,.,TGTGCCAGCAGTGAAGCGAGGGGACAGGGGCTAAATCAGCCCCAGCATTTT,CASSEARGQGLNQPQHF
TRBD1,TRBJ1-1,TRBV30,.,TGTGCCTGGAGTACCGGGACAGCGAACACTGAAGCTTTCTTT,CAWSTGTANTEAFF
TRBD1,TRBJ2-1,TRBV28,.,TGTGCCAGCAGCCTACCGGGACAGGGAATTTTTGGGCAGTTCTTC,CASSLPGQGIFGQFF
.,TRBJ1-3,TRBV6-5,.,TGTGCCAGCAAGAAACAGTCACTCTCTGGAAACACCATATATTTT,CASKKQSLSGNTIYF
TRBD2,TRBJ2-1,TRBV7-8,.,TGTGCCAGCAGCTTAGATAGCGGGAGGTCCTACAATGAGCAGTTCTTC,CASSLDSGRSYNEQFF